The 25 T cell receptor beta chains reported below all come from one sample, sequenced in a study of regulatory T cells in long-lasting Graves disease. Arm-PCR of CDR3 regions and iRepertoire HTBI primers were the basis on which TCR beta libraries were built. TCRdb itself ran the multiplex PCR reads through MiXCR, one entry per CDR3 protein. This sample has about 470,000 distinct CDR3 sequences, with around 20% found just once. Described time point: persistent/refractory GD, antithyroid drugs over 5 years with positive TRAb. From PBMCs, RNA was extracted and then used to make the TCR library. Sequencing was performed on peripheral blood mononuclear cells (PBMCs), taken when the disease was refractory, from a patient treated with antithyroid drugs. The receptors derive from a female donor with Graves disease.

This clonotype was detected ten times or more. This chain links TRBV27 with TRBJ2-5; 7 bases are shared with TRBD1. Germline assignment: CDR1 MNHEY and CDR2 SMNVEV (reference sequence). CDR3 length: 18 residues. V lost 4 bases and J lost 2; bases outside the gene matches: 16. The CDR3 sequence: CASSSRTYSGQLQETQYF. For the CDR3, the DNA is TGTGCCAGCAGTTCCAGGACCTACTCGGGACAGCTTCAAGAGACCCAGTACTTC.

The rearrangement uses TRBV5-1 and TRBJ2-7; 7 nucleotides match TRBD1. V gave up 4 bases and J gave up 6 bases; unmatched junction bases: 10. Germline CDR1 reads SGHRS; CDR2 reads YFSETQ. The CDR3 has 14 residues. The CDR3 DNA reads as TGCGCCAGCAGCAGGGGGCCCTCCGGAAGCGAGCAGTACTTC. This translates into CASSRGPSGSEQYF.

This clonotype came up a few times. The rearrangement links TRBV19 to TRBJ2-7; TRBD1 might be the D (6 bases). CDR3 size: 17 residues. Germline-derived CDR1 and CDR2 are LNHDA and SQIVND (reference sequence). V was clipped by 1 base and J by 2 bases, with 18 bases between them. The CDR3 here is CASSIAGLGQHPYEQYF. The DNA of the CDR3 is TGTGCCAGTAGTATAGCTGGTTTGGGACAACATCCCTACGAGCAGTACTTC.

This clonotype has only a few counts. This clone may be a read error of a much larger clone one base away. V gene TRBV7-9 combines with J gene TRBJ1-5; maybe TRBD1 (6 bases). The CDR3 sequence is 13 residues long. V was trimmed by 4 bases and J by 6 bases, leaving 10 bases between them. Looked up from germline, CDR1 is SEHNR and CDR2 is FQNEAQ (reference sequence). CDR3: CASSWGQAQPQHF. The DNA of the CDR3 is TGTGCCAGCAGCTGGGGGCAGGCTCAGCCCCAGCATTTT.

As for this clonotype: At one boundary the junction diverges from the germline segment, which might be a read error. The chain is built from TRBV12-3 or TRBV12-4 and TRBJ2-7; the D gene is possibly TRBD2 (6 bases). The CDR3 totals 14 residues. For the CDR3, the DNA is TGTGCCGGCAGTTTAACCAGCGGGTCTTATGAGCAGTACTTC. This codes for CAGSLTSGSYEQYF.

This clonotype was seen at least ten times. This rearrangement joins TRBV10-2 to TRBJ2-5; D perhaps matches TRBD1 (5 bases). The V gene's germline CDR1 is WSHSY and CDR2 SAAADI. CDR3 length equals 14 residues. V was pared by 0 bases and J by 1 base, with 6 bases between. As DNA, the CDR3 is TGCGCCAGCAGTGAGTCGGGGCCCCAAGAGACCCAGTACTTC. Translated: CASSESGPQETQYF.

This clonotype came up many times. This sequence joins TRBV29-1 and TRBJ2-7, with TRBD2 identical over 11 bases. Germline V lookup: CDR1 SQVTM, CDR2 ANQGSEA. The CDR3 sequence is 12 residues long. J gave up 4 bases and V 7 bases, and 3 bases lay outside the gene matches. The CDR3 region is CSATSGGYEQYF. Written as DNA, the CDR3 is TGCAGCGCAACTAGCGGGGGATACGAGCAGTACTTC.

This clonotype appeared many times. For the CDR3, the DNA is TGTGCCACCAGCAGAGATTCGAGCGGGCCCTACGAGCAGTACTTC. It encodes CATSRDSSGPYEQYF. The chain recombines TRBV15 with TRBJ2-7; maybe TRBD2 (6 bases). This CDR3 has 15 residues. CDR1 LNHNV and CDR2 YYDKDF come from the germline V gene (reference sequence). Trimming took 0 bases from V and 2 from J, leaving 11 bases between them.

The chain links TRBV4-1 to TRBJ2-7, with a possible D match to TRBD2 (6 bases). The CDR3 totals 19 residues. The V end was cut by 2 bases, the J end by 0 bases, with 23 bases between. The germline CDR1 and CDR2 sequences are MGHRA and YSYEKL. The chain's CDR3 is CASSQRGVRLASASYEQYF. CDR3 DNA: TGCGCCAGCAGCCAACGAGGGGTACGACTGGCTAGCGCCTCCTACGAGCAGTACTTC.

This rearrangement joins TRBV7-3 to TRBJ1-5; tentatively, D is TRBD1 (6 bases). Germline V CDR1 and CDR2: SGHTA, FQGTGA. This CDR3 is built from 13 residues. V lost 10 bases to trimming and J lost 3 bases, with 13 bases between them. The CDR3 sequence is CATSQGTNQPQHF. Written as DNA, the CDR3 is TGTGCCACCTCCCAGGGGACCAATCAGCCCCAGCATTTT.

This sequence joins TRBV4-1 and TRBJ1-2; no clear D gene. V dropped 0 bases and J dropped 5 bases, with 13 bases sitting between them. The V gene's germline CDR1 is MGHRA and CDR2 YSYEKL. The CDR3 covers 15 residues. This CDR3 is CASSQEVLSQYGYTF. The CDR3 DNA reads TGCGCCAGCAGCCAAGAAGTGCTGAGCCAATATGGCTACACCTTC.

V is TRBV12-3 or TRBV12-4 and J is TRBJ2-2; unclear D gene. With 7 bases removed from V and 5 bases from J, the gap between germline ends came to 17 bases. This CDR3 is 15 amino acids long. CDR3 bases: TGTGCCAGCAACTCCCCCGCGTGGGCAACCGGGGAGCTGTTTTTT. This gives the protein CASNSPAWATGELFF.

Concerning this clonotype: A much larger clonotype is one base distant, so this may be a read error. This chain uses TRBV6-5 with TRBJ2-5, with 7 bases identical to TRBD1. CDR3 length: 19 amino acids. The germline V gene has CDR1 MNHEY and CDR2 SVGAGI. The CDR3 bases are TGTGCCGGCAGTTACTCCACAGTGGACCGGGACAGAGACCAAGAGACCCAGTACTTC. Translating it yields CAGSYSTVDRDRDQETQYF.

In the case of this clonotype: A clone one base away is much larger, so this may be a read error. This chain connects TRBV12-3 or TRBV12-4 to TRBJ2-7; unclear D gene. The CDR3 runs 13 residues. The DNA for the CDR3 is TGTGCCAGCAGCCGACGGCCCTCCTACGAGCGGTACTTC. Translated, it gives CASSRRPSYERYF.

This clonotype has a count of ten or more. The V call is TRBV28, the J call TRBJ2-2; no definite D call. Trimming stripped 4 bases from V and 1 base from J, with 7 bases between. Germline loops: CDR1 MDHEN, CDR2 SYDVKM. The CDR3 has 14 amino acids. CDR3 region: CASSSYQNTGELFF. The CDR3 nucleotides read TGTGCCAGCAGTTCCTATCAGAACACCGGGGAGCTGTTTTTT.

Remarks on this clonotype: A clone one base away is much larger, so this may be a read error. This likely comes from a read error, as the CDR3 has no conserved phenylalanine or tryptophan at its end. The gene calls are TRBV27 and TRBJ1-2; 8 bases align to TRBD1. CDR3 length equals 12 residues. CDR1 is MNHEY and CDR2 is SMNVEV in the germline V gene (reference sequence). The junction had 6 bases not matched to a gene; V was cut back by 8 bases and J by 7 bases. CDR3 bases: TGTGCCAGCGGCCGGACAGGGCGTGGCTACACCCTC. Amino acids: CASGRTGRGYTL.

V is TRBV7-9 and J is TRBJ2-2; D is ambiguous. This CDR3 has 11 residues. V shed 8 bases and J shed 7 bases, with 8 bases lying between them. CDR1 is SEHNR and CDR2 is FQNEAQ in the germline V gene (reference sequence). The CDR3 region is CASLGIGELFF. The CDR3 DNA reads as TGTGCCAGCTTGGGAATCGGGGAGCTGTTTTTT.

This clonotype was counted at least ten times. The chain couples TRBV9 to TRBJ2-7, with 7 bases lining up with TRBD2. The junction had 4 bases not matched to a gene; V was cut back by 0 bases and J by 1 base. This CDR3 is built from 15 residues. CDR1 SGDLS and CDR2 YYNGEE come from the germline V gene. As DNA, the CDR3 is TGTGCCAGCAGCGTAGGCGGGAGTGGTTCCTACGAGCAGTACTTC. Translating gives CASSVGGSGSYEQYF. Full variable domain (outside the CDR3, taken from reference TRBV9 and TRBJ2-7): DSGVTQTPKHLITATGQRVTLRCSPRSGDLSVYWYQQSLDQGLQFLIQYYNGEERAKGNILERFSAQQFPDLHSELNLSSLELGDSALYFCASSVGGSGSYEQYFGPGTRLTVT.

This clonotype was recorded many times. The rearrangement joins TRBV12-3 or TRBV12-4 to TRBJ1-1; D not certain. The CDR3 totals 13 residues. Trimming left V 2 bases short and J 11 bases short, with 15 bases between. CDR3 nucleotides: TGTGCCAGCAGTTTAAATCTCCGCGCCCAGGCTTTCTTT. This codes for CASSLNLRAQAFF.

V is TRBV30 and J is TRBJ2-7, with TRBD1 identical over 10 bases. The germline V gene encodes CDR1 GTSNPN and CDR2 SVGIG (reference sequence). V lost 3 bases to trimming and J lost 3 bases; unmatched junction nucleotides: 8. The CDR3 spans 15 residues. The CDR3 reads CAWSIGTGANYEQYF. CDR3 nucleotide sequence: TGTGCCTGGAGCATCGGGACAGGGGCTAACTACGAGCAGTACTTC.

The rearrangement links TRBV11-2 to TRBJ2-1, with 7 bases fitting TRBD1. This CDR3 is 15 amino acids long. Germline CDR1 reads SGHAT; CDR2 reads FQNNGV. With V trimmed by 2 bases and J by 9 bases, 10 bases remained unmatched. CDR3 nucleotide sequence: TGTGCCAGCAGCTTATTCTCCGGGACAGAGAGTGAGCAGTTCTTC. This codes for CASSLFSGTESEQFF.

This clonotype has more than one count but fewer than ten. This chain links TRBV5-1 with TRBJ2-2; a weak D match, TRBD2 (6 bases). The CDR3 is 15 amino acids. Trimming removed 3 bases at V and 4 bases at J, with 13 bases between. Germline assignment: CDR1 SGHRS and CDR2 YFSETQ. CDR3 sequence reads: CASSWGTYLTGELFF. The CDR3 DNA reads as TGCGCCAGCAGCTGGGGGACTTACCTCACCGGGGAGCTGTTTTTT.

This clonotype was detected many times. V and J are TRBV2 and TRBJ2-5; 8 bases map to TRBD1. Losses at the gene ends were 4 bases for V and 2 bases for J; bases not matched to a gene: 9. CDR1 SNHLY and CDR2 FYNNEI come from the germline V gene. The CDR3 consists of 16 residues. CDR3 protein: CASSVPRQGIQETQYF. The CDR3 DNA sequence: TGTGCCAGCAGTGTCCCTCGACAGGGGATTCAAGAGACCCAGTACTTC.

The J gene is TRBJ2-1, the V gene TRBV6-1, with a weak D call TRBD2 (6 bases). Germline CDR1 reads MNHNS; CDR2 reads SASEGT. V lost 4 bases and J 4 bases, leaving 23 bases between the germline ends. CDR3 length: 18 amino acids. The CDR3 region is CASSGQMAGRLGYNEQFF. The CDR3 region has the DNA TGTGCCAGCAGTGGCCAGATGGCGGGGAGGCTAGGGTACAATGAGCAGTTCTTC.

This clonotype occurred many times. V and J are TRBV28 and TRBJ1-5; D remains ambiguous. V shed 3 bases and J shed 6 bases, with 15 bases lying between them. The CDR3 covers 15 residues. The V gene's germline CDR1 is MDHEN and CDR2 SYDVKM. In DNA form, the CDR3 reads TGTGCCAGCAGTTTCGATAATTTCGGCAGTCAGCCCCAGCATTTT. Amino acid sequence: CASSFDNFGSQPQHF.